This T cell receptor (beta chain) was identified in a study of blood T cell repertoires in COVID-19. Study-wide context: PBMCs, B-cell-depleted T cells, or T cells were the source of the cDNA or gDNA that made up the material.

Recruitment covered under 25 US areas and drew participants whose ages spanned about 18 to 90 years. The study assigned cohorts using participant-reported clinical history. This clone was detected only a few times. Trimming stripped 3 bases from V and 11 bases from J, with 16 bases between. Germline V lookup: CDR1 LGHDT, CDR2 YNNKEL (reference sequence). The CDR3 length is 13 residues. In the source study's methods: Amplifying reference gene primers gave estimates of nucleated cell counts. The data were produced by immunoSEQ multiplex PCR, yet TCRdb's version contains in-frame clones alone and is incomplete. V and J calls and clone size come straight from that table; D and trimming were deduced from the DNA. Of a few hundred thousand clones in the sample, 86% were seen once.

The source of this sequence is a woman in her thirties or forties with acute COVID-19. Sequenced input: PBMCs or T cells enriched from blood (not recorded which). V and J are TRBV3-1 (or the pseudogene TRBV3-2) and TRBJ1-1; D perhaps matches TRBD1 (6 bases). As DNA, the CDR3 is TGTGCCAGCAGCCAGATTGGGGGGGCCGGCGCTTTCTTT. Amino acids: CASSQIGGAGAFF.